This TCR beta chain was sequenced for a study of shared clonotypes between healthy human individuals (dated by TCRdb to 2018 to 2020). Regarding the study in general: The cohort included a few men and two women between 18 and 49 years of age. Between about 0.85 and 8.9 billion PBMCs per donor were obtained by leukapheresis. Per donor, three plates each were used for CD4 naive and CD4 memory, two for CD8 naive, and one for CD8 memory. To increase sequencing depth and limit assay-specific biases, TCR repertoire library preparation and sequencing were carried out by different laboratories using diverse techniques. To estimate repertoire size and how much clonotype sharing occurs between individuals, the study deeply sequenced the blood TCR repertoires of a handful of healthy adults.

This clone has a single count. It lacks a known antigen. No base qualities exist here, and no much larger clone lies one base off it. Beyond this particular receptor, the publication reports: Incomplete sequencing was indicated by rarefaction of sorted-subset datasets, despite the large sequencing depth. Higher generation probabilities were observed for clonotypes shared by all four sorted-subset donors than for non-shared clonotypes. Approximately 4.8% of naive CD4, 3.5% of naive CD8, around 2.3% of memory CD4, and about 0.4% of memory CD8 clonotypes were shared across a few donors. The genetic and exposure-history diversity represented was limited by the small number of donors. Estimated clonotype richness was generally larger for naive than for memory subsets. Based on pairwise subsampling, the degree of clonotype sharing among donors was expected to be affected by sequencing depth. Only blood was sampled, and tissue TCR repertoires likely differ from those in blood.

The CDR1 and CDR2 encoded by the germline V gene are MDHEN and SYDVKM. Including cysteine and phenylalanine, the CDR3 has 15 amino acids. Here the CDR3 DNA is all that survives: 45 bases in frame from base 1. Trimming at the junction amounts to 3 bases on V and 7 bases on J, and the germline ends lie 15 bases apart. Using the deep immunoSEQ assay, multiplex PCR amplified TCR CDR3 regions from genomic DNA. Extracted genomic DNA from each cell subset was spread evenly across all wells of several immunoSEQ 96-well plates, with each plate serving as a replicate. Each replicate PCR for sorted subsets received around 200 ng genomic DNA, equal to about 30,000 T cell genomes. Purified libraries were measured with a Qubit 3.0 fluorometer, size-checked on a Bioanalyzer 2100, and measured again with the KAPA Library Quantification kit. Every immunoSEQ 96-well plate was sequenced on a dedicated single-read 150-cycle Illumina NextSeq 550 flow cell. Concerning the study's data processing: The immunoSEQ output contained only junctional sequences without quality scores, so filtering could not match that applied to full-length reads. Sequences were annotated with PyIR, a Python wrapper for IgBLAST v1.9, and V/J genes and CDR3 were assigned using IMGT germline references. Any read was removed if the V/J assignment was weak (E-value above 1e-6), the CDR3 was missing, or the read contained stop codons, out-of-frame junctions, or ambiguous translated residues. V3J clonotypes were defined as sequences sharing the same inferred V gene, J gene, and CDR3 amino acid sequence. The percentage overlap between two repertoires was calculated by dividing the number of shared unique clonotypes by the size of the smaller repertoire. Repertoire richness was assessed with RTK rarefaction, the Chao1 estimator, and Recon v2.1 estimates of unobserved clonotypes. For all TCRbeta clonotypes obtained by the gDNA method from four donors, generation probabilities were computed with OLGA. Imported from immuneACCESS, the table was reduced by TCRdb to in-frame sequences with V and J called. These copies leave out some clones; in studies compared against another copy, an unresolved V gene accounts for under half, and the cause of the remainder is not known. The V and J calls and clone size come from that table; D and trimming were worked out from the DNA. The sample yields 2 million to 2.5 million clones; approximately 90% were counted once. Around 0.4% of the sample lies in the top ten.

Donors were healthy HIV-negative adults with no recently reported acute infections or vaccinations. Only Caucasian adults living in Nashville, Tennessee, USA were represented among the donors. CD4+ T cells were enriched through magnetic negative selection, after which naive cells were positively selected on CD45RA and the remaining negative fraction served as the memory subset. Blood was obtained by leukapheresis, after which PBMCs were separated by Ficoll-Histopaque density gradient centrifugation and cryopreserved in liquid nitrogen vapor phase. Analytical flow cytometry was used to check the purity and quantity of every magnetically sorted T cell population. Genomic DNA was isolated from each sorted fraction and quantified by UV absorbance on a Nanodrop 2000c.

This receptor was taken from a man between 18 and 35 years old in good health. Some clones in this sample may be carry-over from other donors' samples. Sequencing was carried out using naive CD4+ T cells from PBMCs. The cell subset or site tag for this specimen amounts to: CD45RA+ positively selected. Recombination linked TRBV28 to TRBJ2-2; confidence is insufficient to name the D gene. Here is the DNA: TGTGCCAGCAGTTTGTTCCCGGGCCTTGGCGGGGAGCTGTTTTTT. This translates into CASSLFPGLGGELFF.